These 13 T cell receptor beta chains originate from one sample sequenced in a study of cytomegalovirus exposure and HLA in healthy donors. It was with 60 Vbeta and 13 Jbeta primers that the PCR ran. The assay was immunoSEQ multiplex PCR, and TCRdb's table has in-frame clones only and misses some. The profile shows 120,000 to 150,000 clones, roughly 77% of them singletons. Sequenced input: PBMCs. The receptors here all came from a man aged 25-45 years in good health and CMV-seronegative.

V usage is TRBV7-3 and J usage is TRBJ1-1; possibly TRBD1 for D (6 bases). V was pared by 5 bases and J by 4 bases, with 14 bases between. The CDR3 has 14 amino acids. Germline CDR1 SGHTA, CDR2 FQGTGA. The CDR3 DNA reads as TGTGCCAGCAGCGCGGCAAGAGGGGGCACTGAAGCTTTCTTT. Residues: CASSAARGGTEAFF.

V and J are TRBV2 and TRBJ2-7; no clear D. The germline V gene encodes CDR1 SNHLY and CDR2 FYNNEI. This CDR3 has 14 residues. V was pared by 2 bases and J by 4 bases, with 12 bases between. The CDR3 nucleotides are TGTGCCAGCAGTGAAAGCCACGTCAAGTACGAGCAGTACTTC. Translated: CASSESHVKYEQYF.

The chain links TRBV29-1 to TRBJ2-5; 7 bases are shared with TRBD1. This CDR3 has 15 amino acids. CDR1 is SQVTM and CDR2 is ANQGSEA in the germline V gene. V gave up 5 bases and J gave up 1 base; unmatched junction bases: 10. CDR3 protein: CSVSQGVSPQETQYF. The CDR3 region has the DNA TGCAGCGTTTCCCAGGGGGTGAGCCCCCAAGAGACCCAGTACTTC.

The CDR3 sequence is CASSQVGTSGYNEQFF. DNA of the CDR3: TGCGCCAGCAGCCAGGTTGGGACTAGCGGTTACAATGAGCAGTTCTTC. This chain joins TRBV4-1 and TRBJ2-1; 11 bases are a match to TRBD2. This CDR3 has 16 residues. Germline V gene sequence: CDR1 MGHRA, CDR2 YSYEKL. Unmatched junction bases numbered 5, after V lost 3 bases and J lost 4 bases.

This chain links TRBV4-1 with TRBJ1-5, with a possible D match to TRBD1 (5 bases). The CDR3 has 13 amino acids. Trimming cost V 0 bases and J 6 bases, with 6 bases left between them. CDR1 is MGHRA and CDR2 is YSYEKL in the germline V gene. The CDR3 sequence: CASSQDRGQPQHF. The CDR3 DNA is TGCGCCAGCAGCCAAGATAGGGGTCAGCCCCAGCATTTT.

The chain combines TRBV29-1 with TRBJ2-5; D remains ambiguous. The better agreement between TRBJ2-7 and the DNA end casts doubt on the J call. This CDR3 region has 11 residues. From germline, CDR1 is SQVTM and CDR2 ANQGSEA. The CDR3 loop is CSVTASYEQYF. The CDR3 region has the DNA TGCAGCGTTACAGCCTCCTACGAGCAGTACTTC.

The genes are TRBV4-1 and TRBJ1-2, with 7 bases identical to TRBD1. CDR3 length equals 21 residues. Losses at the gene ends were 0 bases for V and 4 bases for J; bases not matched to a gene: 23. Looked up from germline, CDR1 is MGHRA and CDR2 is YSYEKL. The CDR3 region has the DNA TGCGCCAGCAGCCAAGATATCGACTTCTCATACAGGGGAAAGGTGTCCTATGGCTACACCTTC. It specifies CASSQDIDFSYRGKVSYGYTF.

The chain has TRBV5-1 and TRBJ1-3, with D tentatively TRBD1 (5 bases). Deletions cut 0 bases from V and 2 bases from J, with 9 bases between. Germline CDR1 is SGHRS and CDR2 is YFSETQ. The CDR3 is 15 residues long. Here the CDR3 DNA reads TGCGCCAGCAGCTTGGACGGCAGGGCTGGAAACACCATATATTTT. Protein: CASSLDGRAGNTIYF.

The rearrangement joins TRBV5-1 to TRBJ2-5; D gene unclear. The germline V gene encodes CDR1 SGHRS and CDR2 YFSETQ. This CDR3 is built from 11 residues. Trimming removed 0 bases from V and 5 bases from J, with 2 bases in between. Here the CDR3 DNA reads TGCGCCAGCAGCTTGGCGGAGACCCAGTACTTC. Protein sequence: CASSLAETQYF.

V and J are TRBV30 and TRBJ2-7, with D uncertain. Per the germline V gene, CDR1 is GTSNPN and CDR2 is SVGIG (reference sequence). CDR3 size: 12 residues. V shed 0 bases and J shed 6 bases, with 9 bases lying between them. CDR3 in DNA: TGTGCCTGGAGTGTACAGTTTTTCGAGCAGTACTTC. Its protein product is CAWSVQFFEQYF.

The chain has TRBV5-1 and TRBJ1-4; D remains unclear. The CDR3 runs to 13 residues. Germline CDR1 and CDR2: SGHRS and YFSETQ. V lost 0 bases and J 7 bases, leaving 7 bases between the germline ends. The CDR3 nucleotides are TGCGCCAGCAGCTTGGATCATTCTGAAAAACTGTTTTTT. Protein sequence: CASSLDHSEKLFF.

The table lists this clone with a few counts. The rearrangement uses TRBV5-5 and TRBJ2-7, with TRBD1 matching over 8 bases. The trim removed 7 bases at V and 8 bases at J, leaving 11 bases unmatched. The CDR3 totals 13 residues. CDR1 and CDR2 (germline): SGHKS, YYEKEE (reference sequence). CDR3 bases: TGTGCCAGCCAACAGGGGGAAAATTCCAAGCAGTACTTC. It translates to CASQQGENSKQYF. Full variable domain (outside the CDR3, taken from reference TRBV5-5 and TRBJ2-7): DAGVTQSPTHLIKTRGQQVTLRCSPISGHKSVSWYQQVLGQGPQFIFQYYEKEERGRGNFPDRFSARQFPNYSSELNVNALLLGDSALYLCASQQGENSKQYFGPGTRLTVT.

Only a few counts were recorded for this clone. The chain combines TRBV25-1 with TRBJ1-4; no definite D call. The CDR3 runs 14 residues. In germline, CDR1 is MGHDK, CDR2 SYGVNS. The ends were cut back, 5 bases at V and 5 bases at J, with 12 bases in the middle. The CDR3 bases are TGTGCCAGCAGTCGTTCAGGTGGGAATGAAAAACTGTTTTTT. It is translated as CASSRSGGNEKLFF.